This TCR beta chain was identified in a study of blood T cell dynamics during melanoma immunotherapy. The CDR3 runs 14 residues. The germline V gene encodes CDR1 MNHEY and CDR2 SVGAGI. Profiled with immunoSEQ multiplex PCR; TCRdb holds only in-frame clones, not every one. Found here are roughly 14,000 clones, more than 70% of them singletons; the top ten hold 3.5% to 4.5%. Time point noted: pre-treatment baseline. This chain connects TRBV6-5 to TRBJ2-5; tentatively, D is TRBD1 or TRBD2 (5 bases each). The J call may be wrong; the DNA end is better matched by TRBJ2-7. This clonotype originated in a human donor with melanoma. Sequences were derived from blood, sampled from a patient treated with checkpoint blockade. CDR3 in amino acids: CASSFRGPEDEQYF. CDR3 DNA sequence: TGTGCCAGCAGTTTCCGGGGCCCGGAGGACGAGCAGTACTTC.